The entry below describes one T cell receptor beta chain. Its antigen is not identified. The data belong to a study of breast tumors, draining lymph nodes, adjacent tissues. Study-level results: Findings are consistent with lymph node origin and intratumoral expansion of most tumor T cells.

This CDR3 has 14 amino acids. V was pared by 0 bases and J by 5 bases, with 7 bases between. The germline gives CDR1 LGHNA, CDR2 YSLEER. Each CDR3 protein is one row after TCRdb ran MiXCR on the multiplex PCR reads. The repertoire includes about 14,000 distinct CDR3 sequences, roughly three fifths of them detected once, and around 31% sits in the top ten. The rearrangement uses TRBV4-3 and TRBJ1-4; D gene unclear. This TCR came from a female donor with breast cancer. Some clones in this sample may be carry-over from other donors' samples. The specimen was tumor-adjacent breast tissue. The CDR3 coding sequence is TGCGCCAGCAGCCAAGAGACAAGCAATGAAAAACTGTTTTTT. Its translation is CASSQETSNEKLFF.